The 22 T cell receptor beta chains reported below all come from one sample, sequenced in a study of graft-versus-host responses after intestinal transplantation. Sequenced by immunoSEQ multiplex PCR; TCRdb stores in-frame clones only, minus some. The table has approximately 12,000 clones, roughly 83% seen once. Material: PBMCs, obtained roughly 310 days after intestinal transplant. The receptors derive from a human patient who received an intestinal transplant, so some T cells may come from the graft donor.

The chain carries TRBV28 and TRBJ2-6; 9 nucleotides match TRBD1. CDR3 length: 18 residues. Germline-derived CDR1 and CDR2 are MDHEN and SYDVKM. Trimming cost V 5 bases and J 1 base; bases outside gene matches: 9. CDR3 nucleotides: TGTGCCAGCAGTCCATGGACAGGGGTCGGATCTGGGGCCAACGTCCTGACTTTC. Protein sequence: CASSPWTGVGSGANVLTF.

The rearrangement joins TRBV4-2 to TRBJ1-6; D unresolved. Germline CDR1 reads LGHNA; CDR2 reads YNFKEQ. This CDR3 region has 21 residues. V was cut by 3 bases and J by 1 base, with 25 bases left in between. CDR3 loop: CASSQVRASFVLQSYNSPLHF. The CDR3 DNA is TGTGCCAGCAGCCAGGTTCGGGCCAGTTTTGTTCTACAGTCCTATAATTCACCCCTCCACTTT.

The genes are TRBV18 and TRBJ2-5; 7 bases agree with TRBD2. Germline V gives CDR1 KGHSH, CDR2 LQKENI. V lost 3 bases, J lost 5 bases, and 6 bases stayed unmatched. The CDR3 runs 14 residues. The DNA of the CDR3 is TGTGCCAGCTCACCGGGGGGGTATGGCGAGACCCAGTACTTC. Translating it yields CASSPGGYGETQYF.

The chain employs TRBV28 and TRBJ2-2; D possibly uses TRBD1 or TRBD2 (5 bases each). CDR3 length: 13 amino acids. The germline V gene has CDR1 MDHEN and CDR2 SYDVKM. V dropped 2 bases and J dropped 6 bases, with 7 bases sitting between them. The DNA of the CDR3 is TGTGCCAGCAGTTTAGTGGGACCCGGGGAGCTGTTTTTT. It is translated as CASSLVGPGELFF.

CDR3 bases: TGTGCCAGCGCCCGGGACAGTCTAATATCGCCCCAGCATTTT. Its translation: CASARDSLISPQHF. The chain combines TRBV6-1 with TRBJ1-5; 7 bases are a match to TRBD1. The junction had 13 bases not matched to a gene; V was cut back by 8 bases and J by 9 bases. This CDR3 region has 14 residues. CDR1 MNHNS and CDR2 SASEGT come from the germline V gene.

The chain recombines TRBV6-6 with TRBJ1-5; D remains unclear. V lost 5 bases to trimming and J lost 7 bases, with 9 bases between them. Germline CDR1 is MNHNY and CDR2 is SVGAGI (reference sequence). This CDR3 region has 12 residues. The CDR3 region has the DNA TGTGCCAGCAGTCCTGTGGGACAGCCCCAGCATTTT. It yields the protein CASSPVGQPQHF.

J is TRBJ2-7 and V is TRBV4-3; 11 bases align to TRBD2. The CDR3 extends over 16 amino acids. Germline lookup yields CDR1 LGHNA and CDR2 YSLEER. V dropped 3 bases and J dropped 4; count of bases not matched to a gene: 8. The CDR3 DNA reads TGCGCCAGCAGCCAGGGGACTAGCGGATTTCCTTACGAGCAGTACTTC. Its translation is CASSQGTSGFPYEQYF.

CDR3 protein: CASSWDRVEGYTF. The CDR3 DNA sequence: TGCGCCAGCAGCTGGGACAGGGTCGAGGGCTACACCTTC. The V gene is TRBV5-1, the J gene TRBJ1-2; 9 bases are a match to TRBD1. Germline V CDR1 and CDR2: SGHRS, YFSETQ. This CDR3 has 13 residues. J was trimmed by 8 bases and V by 3 bases; bases with no gene match: 5.

The rearrangement joins TRBV7-9 to TRBJ1-2; maybe TRBD1 (6 bases). V lost 1 base and J lost 6, with 12 bases in between. This CDR3 has 14 amino acids. CDR1 is SEHNR and CDR2 is FQNEAQ in the germline V gene (reference sequence). In DNA form, the CDR3 reads TGTGCCAGCAGCTTAGGCACAGGGACTGATGGCTACACCTTC. Residues: CASSLGTGTDGYTF.

V usage is TRBV15 and J usage is TRBJ1-3; the match to TRBD1 covers 10 bases. V lost 4 bases to trimming and J lost 2 bases; unmatched junction nucleotides: 2. The germline gives CDR1 LNHNV, CDR2 YYDKDF (reference sequence). This CDR3 spans 15 amino acids. The CDR3 here is CATSMDRGTGNTIYF. Here the CDR3 DNA reads TGTGCCACCAGCATGGACAGGGGGACTGGAAACACCATATATTTT.

The V gene is TRBV6-4, the J gene TRBJ2-6, with D maybe TRBD2 (5 bases). Germline V lookup: CDR1 MRHNA, CDR2 SNTAGT. V lost 3 bases, J lost 4 bases, and 10 bases lay in between. This CDR3 comprises 15 residues. CDR3 in DNA: TGTGCCAGCAGTGAAGATGGACTCGGGGCCAACGTCCTGACTTTC. It encodes CASSEDGLGANVLTF.

This chain joins TRBV28 and TRBJ2-7, with 12 bases identical to TRBD2. The CDR3 is 19 residues long. V was clipped by 4 bases and J by 3 bases; unmatched bases: 16. Germline values: CDR1 MDHEN, CDR2 SYDVKM. The CDR3 sequence: CASSSPIIRGTSGFYEQYF. The CDR3 nucleotides read TGTGCCAGCAGTTCCCCTATAATCCGAGGGACTAGCGGGTTCTACGAGCAGTACTTC.

This chain links TRBV30 with TRBJ2-7, with unresolved D. Trimming pared 0 bases from V and 0 bases from J, leaving 9 bases between. Per germline, CDR1 GTSNPN and CDR2 SVGIG (reference sequence). The CDR3 consists of 14 residues. CDR3 nucleotide sequence: TGTGCCTGGAGTGTAGTCCGAGACTCCTACGAGCAGTACTTC. Protein: CAWSVVRDSYEQYF.

The chain has TRBV5-1 and TRBJ1-1; weak D call: TRBD1 (6 bases). Germline CDR1 SGHRS, CDR2 YFSETQ. Deletions cut 2 bases from V and 8 bases from J, with 16 bases between. The CDR3 sequence is 14 residues long. CDR3 sequence: CASSFGSGTSEAFF. DNA of the CDR3: TGCGCCAGCAGCTTCGGGTCCGGGACATCCGAAGCTTTCTTT. The entire variable domain, with the rest obtained from reference TRBV5-1 and TRBJ1-1, is as follows: KAGVTQTPRYLIKTRGQQVTLSCSPISGHRSVSWYQQTPGQGLQFLFEYFSETQRNKGNFPGRFSGRQFSNSRSEMNVSTLELGDSALYLCASSFGSGTSEAFFGQGTRLTVV.

This chain joins TRBV6-5 and TRBJ1-6; 9 nucleotides match TRBD1. The CDR3 totals 15 residues. Germline values: CDR1 MNHEY, CDR2 SVGAGI. Trimming took 5 bases from V and 10 from J; bases not matched to a gene: 9. The CDR3 DNA follows: TGTGCCAGCAGTGGAGGGACAGGGAGAAGGTCACCCCTCCACTTT. Translated, it gives CASSGGTGRRSPLHF.

The chain uses TRBV4-2 and TRBJ1-4; no clear D. The CDR3 covers 13 residues. In germline, CDR1 is LGHNA, CDR2 YNFKEQ. V was shortened by 0 bases and J by 5 bases, with 4 bases between the two germline ends. Here the CDR3 DNA reads TGTGCCAGCAGCCAAGACAGGAATGAAAAACTGTTTTTT. Encoded protein: CASSQDRNEKLFF.

The chain joins TRBV30 to TRBJ1-5; 10 positions match TRBD1. Germline V gives CDR1 GTSNPN, CDR2 SVGIG (reference sequence). This CDR3 is 15 amino acids long. The V and J ends lost 1 base and 7 bases, in that order; junction bases with no gene match: 7. In DNA, the CDR3 is TGTGCCTGGAGTGGACAGGGGGCGCGGAGGCAGCCCCAGCATTTT. Amino acids: CAWSGQGARRQPQHF.

This clone has just a few counts. The V gene is TRBV30, the J gene TRBJ2-7; D remains ambiguous. In germline, CDR1 is GTSNPN, CDR2 SVGIG (reference sequence). V was cut by 3 bases and J by 2 bases, with 14 bases left in between. The CDR3 sequence is 14 residues long. The DNA of the CDR3 is TGTGCCTGGAGATTCCGTTCTGGCACCTACGAGCAGTACTTC. This codes for CAWRFRSGTYEQYF.

The chain carries TRBV7-2 and TRBJ2-1; no firm D call. The CDR3 totals 16 residues. In germline, CDR1 is SGHTA, CDR2 FQGNSA. V was cut by 0 bases and J by 0 bases, with 9 bases left in between. The CDR3 DNA is TGTGCCAGCAGCTTAGCCAGCGTTTCCTCCTACAATGAGCAGTTCTTC. It yields the protein CASSLASVSSYNEQFF. The complete variable domain, with remaining parts taken from reference TRBV7-2 and TRBJ2-1, reads GAGVSQSPSNKVTEKGKDVELRCDPISGHTALYWYRQSLGQGLEFLIYFQGNSAPDKSGLPSDRFSAERTGGSVSTLTIQRTQQEDSAVYLCASSLASVSSYNEQFFGPGTRLTVL.

The chain has TRBV18 and TRBJ2-2; maybe TRBD1 (6 bases). Trimming stripped 1 base from V and 1 base from J, with 7 bases between. CDR1 is KGHSH, CDR2 LQKENI, per germline. The CDR3 consists of 15 residues. Here the CDR3 DNA reads TGTGCCAGCTCACCACTGGGACAGAACACCGGGGAGCTGTTTTTT. It encodes CASSPLGQNTGELFF.

This clone rates as medium-sized. This chain uses TRBV7-3 with TRBJ1-5; the match to TRBD1 covers 8 bases. Germline assignment: CDR1 SGHTA and CDR2 FQGTGA. This CDR3 is 13 amino acids long. J gave up 5 bases and V 5 bases, and 2 bases lay outside the gene matches. CDR3 nucleotide sequence: TGTGCCAGCAGCCTGACAGGGGATCAGCCCCAGCATTTT. Translation gives CASSLTGDQPQHF.

The rearrangement joins TRBV21-1 to TRBJ2-5; the D call in the table, TRBD1, was not verified against the DNA. TRBV21-1 is reported as a pseudogene. The CDR3 length is 18 residues. The CDR3: CAIWTGRPHGTYQETQYF. CDR3 nucleotide sequence: TGTGCCATTTGGACAGGGAGACCCCACGGCACGTACCAAGAGACCCAGTACTTC.